The T cell receptor beta chain described here comes from a study of T-cell memory formation after mild COVID-19. Study-wide background: Clustering of TCRs was largely donor specific.

Trimming removed 1 base at V and 3 bases at J, with 13 bases between. Looked up from germline, CDR1 is SGHVS and CDR2 is FNYEAQ. This CDR3 has 16 amino acids. Sample barcodes and UMIs were carried by the TCR alpha and TCR beta cDNA libraries that 5'RACE generated with constant-segment primers. Each CDR3 protein gets one entry after TCRdb re-called the 5' RACE reads with MiXCR. The sample holds just under 550,000 distinct CDR3 sequences, about a fifth seen once. General study points: Mostly located in CM and EM were contracting CD4+ clones, with contracting CD8+ clones located in EMRA. Some responding clones appeared in pre-infection memory, suggesting cross-reactive memory joined.

About this clonotype: Its antigen is unidentified.

V is TRBV7-6 and J is TRBJ2-1; possibly TRBD1 for D (5 bases). Sequencing was performed on PBMCs or a T cell subset sorted from them (not recorded which). The TCR originated in an adult woman who had mild COVID-19 (a few samples of this study predate the infection). Cell type and time point are not known. CDR3 in amino acids: CASSLVGQGGYNEQFF. The DNA for the CDR3 is TGTGCCAGCAGCTTAGTGGGGCAGGGCGGCTACAATGAGCAGTTCTTC.